These 13 T cell receptor beta chains originate from one sample sequenced in a study of blood T cell repertoires in COVID-19. The repertoire was sequenced with immunoSEQ multiplex PCR; TCRdb's copy has only in-frame clones and lacks some. The sample holds about 400,000 clones, roughly 86% seen once. Sequenced: PBMCs or T cells enriched from blood (not recorded which). These receptors came from a middle-aged woman with acute COVID-19.

The rearrangement joins TRBV4-1 to TRBJ2-7; D perhaps matches TRBD2 (5 bases). The ends were cut back, 1 base at V and 5 bases at J, with 12 bases in the middle. Per germline, CDR1 MGHRA and CDR2 YSYEKL. The CDR3 is 14 residues long. CDR3: CASSQVPAGDEQYF. CDR3 DNA sequence: TGCGCCAGCAGCCAAGTCCCCGCGGGTGACGAGCAGTACTTC.

This sequence joins TRBV27 and TRBJ1-6, with 8 bases identical to TRBD1. J was trimmed by 10 bases and V by 5 bases; bases with no gene match: 10. Germline CDR1 reads MNHEY; CDR2 reads SMNVEV (reference sequence). The CDR3 has 15 residues. CDR3 sequence (DNA): TGTGCCAGCAGTGCCGGACAGGGACCGGGATCACCCCTCCACTTT. Residues: CASSAGQGPGSPLHF.

The gene calls are TRBV6-5 and TRBJ2-3; possible D gene TRBD2, 5 bases. Trimming stripped 6 bases from V and 4 bases from J, with 8 bases between. Germline CDR1 MNHEY, CDR2 SVGAGI. The CDR3 runs 12 residues. The chain's CDR3 is CASSPRADTQYF. CDR3 in DNA: TGTGCCAGCAGCCCGAGGGCAGATACGCAGTATTTT.

The chain couples TRBV9 to TRBJ2-7, with 8 positions matching TRBD1. CDR1 and CDR2 (germline): SGDLS, YYNGEE. The J segment lost 0 bases and the V segment lost 4 bases, leaving 3 bases of the junction unmatched. CDR3 length: 14 amino acids. The CDR3 is CASSLGQGSYEQYF. For the CDR3, the DNA is TGTGCCAGCAGCCTCGGACAGGGCTCCTACGAGCAGTACTTC.

The chain employs TRBV7-8 and TRBJ2-1; D is possibly TRBD2 (6 bases). Germline lookup yields CDR1 SGHVS and CDR2 FQNEAQ. The CDR3 has 18 amino acids. V gave up 6 bases and J gave up 9 bases, with 30 bases separating them. Here the CDR3 reads CASRTGLSYYGGSSEQFF. For the CDR3, the DNA is TGTGCCAGCAGAACCGGTCTGAGCTATTATGGGGGGTCTAGTGAGCAGTTCTTC.

This chain connects TRBV7-7 to TRBJ2-2; 8 positions agree with TRBD2. The CDR3 is 16 amino acids. Germline-derived CDR1 and CDR2 are SSHAT and FNYEAQ (reference sequence). V trimming: 5 bases; J trimming: 4 bases; junction bases outside the gene matches: 9. The DNA of the CDR3 is TGTGCCAGCAGCCCCCGGGGGGGGGCGGGCACCGGGGAGCTGTTTTTT. Protein sequence: CASSPRGGAGTGELFF.

The table lists this clone with a count of one. The genes are TRBV14 and TRBJ2-1, with 7 bases aligning to TRBD1. V lost 4 bases and J lost 6; bases outside the gene matches: 6. The CDR3 loop spans 14 amino acids. The germline V gene encodes CDR1 SGHDN and CDR2 FVKESK. CDR3: CASSPDRVPNEQFF. Here the CDR3 DNA reads TGTGCCAGCAGCCCAGACAGGGTTCCCAATGAGCAGTTCTTC.

This sequence joins TRBV30 and TRBJ2-1, with a weak D call TRBD2 (5 bases). Per germline, CDR1 GTSNPN and CDR2 SVGIG (reference sequence). V was shortened by 2 bases and J by 2 bases, with 10 bases between the two germline ends. The CDR3 length is 14 residues. CDR3 coding DNA: TGTGCCTGGAGTAGGACTGCAACCTACAATGAGCAGTTCTTC. Encoded protein: CAWSRTATYNEQFF.

The chain uses TRBV9 and TRBJ2-1; TRBD2 agrees at 10 bases. Trimming at V came to 0 bases and at J to 8 bases, leaving 11 bases not matched to a gene. The CDR3 loop spans 17 amino acids. Germline CDR1 is SGDLS and CDR2 is YYNGEE. This chain's CDR3 is CASSVGVAGGATDEQFF. The CDR3, as DNA: TGTGCCAGCAGCGTAGGGGTAGCGGGGGGTGCGACGGATGAGCAGTTCTTC.

The chain links TRBV6-6 to TRBJ2-5; D is uncertain. The germline V and J ends were trimmed by 4 bases and 3 bases, with 9 bases remaining between them. Germline assignment: CDR1 MNHNY and CDR2 SVGAGI (reference sequence). The length of the CDR3 is 13 residues. The CDR3 region is CASSLPEEETQYF. The CDR3 coding sequence is TGTGCCAGCAGTTTACCTGAGGAAGAGACCCAGTACTTC.

The J gene is TRBJ1-1, the V gene TRBV6-5; D is possibly TRBD1 (6 bases). This CDR3 is built from 12 residues. V was trimmed by 2 bases and J by 8 bases, leaving 9 bases between them. CDR1 and CDR2 from the germline V gene are MNHEY and SVGAGI. The DNA of the CDR3 is TGTGCCAGCAGTTACGAGGGGGGGGAAGCTTTCTTT. It codes for CASSYEGGEAFF.

The chain couples TRBV6-2 or TRBV6-3 to TRBJ2-7, with 7 bases matching TRBD1. The V and J ends lost 2 bases and 5 bases, in that order; junction bases with no gene match: 6. The CDR3 extends over 14 amino acids. Germline CDR1 reads MNHEY; CDR2 reads SVGEGT. CDR3 sequence reads: CASSYNGDSNEQYF. The CDR3 DNA reads TGTGCCAGCAGTTACAACGGGGACAGCAACGAGCAGTACTTC.

This clone was counted once. V and J are TRBV30 and TRBJ2-1; 13 bases map to TRBD2. Germline-derived CDR1 and CDR2 are GTSNPN and SVGIG (reference sequence). The CDR3 has 19 amino acids. J lost 1 base, V lost 4 bases, and 13 bases had no gene match. CDR3 coding DNA: TGTGCCTGGACTCAAGCAACTAGCGGGGGGGCCGGTTCCTACAATGAGCAGTTCTTC. Its protein product is CAWTQATSGGAGSYNEQFF.